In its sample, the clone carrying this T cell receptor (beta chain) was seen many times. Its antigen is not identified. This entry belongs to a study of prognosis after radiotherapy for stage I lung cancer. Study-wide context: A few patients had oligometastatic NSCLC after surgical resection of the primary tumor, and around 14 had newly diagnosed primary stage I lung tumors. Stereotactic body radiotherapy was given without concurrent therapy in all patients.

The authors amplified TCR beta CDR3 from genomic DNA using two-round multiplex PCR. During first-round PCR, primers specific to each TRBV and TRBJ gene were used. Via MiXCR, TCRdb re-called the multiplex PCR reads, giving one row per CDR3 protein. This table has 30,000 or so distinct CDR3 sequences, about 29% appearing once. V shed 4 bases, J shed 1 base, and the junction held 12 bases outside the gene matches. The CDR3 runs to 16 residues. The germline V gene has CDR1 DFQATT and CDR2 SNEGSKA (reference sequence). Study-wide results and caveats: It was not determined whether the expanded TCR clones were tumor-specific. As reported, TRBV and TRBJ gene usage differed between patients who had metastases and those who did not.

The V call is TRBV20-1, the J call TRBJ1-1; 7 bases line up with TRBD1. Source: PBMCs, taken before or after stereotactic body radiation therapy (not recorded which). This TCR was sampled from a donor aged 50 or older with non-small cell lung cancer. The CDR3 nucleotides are TGCAGTGCTAAACAAGGGACAGCTAACTCGAACACTGAAGCTTTCTTT. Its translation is CSAKQGTANSNTEAFF.